Each of the 17 T cell receptor beta chains below was sequenced from the same sample in a study of T cell repertoires in cytomegalovirus infection (dated by TCRdb to about 2019). These receptors' antigens are unknown. Read against the paper, the sample's treatment or condition label means: in vitro stimulation with specific CMV peptide epitopes to enrich CMV-specific T cells. Sequencing instrument: Illumina HiSeq 1500. TCRdb reanalyzed the raw reads on its own, using fastp at Q25 for trimming and MiXCR for clone calling, and kept in-frame beta chains. Entries are consolidated by CDR3 protein sequence, retaining the most common genes and DNA. Here the sample has hundreds of thousands of distinct CDR3 sequences; roughly 31% occur a single time. The top ten clones comprise roughly 12% of the sample. Specimen: cultured CD8+ T cells from PBMCs, collected from culture after CMV antigen stimulation. Receptors were obtained from a human donor in good health (CMV status not recorded). Some clones in this sample may be carry-over from other donors' samples.

The chain is built from TRBV19 and TRBJ2-2, with D tentatively TRBD1 (7 bases). In germline, CDR1 is LNHDA, CDR2 SQIVND (reference sequence). Trimming removed 7 bases from V and 5 bases from J, with 17 bases in between. CDR3 length: 15 residues. The CDR3 spells CASTPTGTWTGELFF. CDR3 nucleotide sequence: TGTGCCAGTACCCCGACAGGGACTTGGACCGGGGAGCTGTTTTTT.

This clonotype was detected only a few times. This sequence joins TRBV12-3 or TRBV12-4 and TRBJ1-4; no clear D gene. CDR3 size: 13 residues. The V end lost 1 base, the J end lost 7 bases, and 7 bases lay between the germline ends. Here the CDR3 reads CASSLELAEKLFF. CDR3 bases: TGTGCCAGCAGTTTAGAGCTCGCTGAAAAACTGTTTTTT.

On this clonotype: The conserved final phenylalanine or tryptophan is absent from the CDR3, which likely points to a read error. The chain joins TRBV28 to TRBJ1-5; no firm D call. The CDR3 loop spans 17 amino acids. CDR1 and CDR2 from the germline V gene are MDHEN and SYDVKM. The germline V and J ends were trimmed by 4 bases and 0 bases, with 16 bases remaining between them. CDR3 nucleotides: TGTGCCAGCAGTTCCAGAGTCTTGGACCTTAGCAATCAGCCCCAGCATATT. It codes for CASSSRVLDLSNQPQHI.

This chain joins TRBV25-1 and TRBJ2-1; 7 bases map to TRBD2. Germline V gene lookup returns CDR1 MGHDK and CDR2 SYGVNS. The length of the CDR3 is 15 residues. The junction had 6 bases not matched to a gene; V was cut back by 0 bases and J by 7 bases. The CDR3 protein is CASSEYGGGGNEQFF. In DNA form, the CDR3 reads TGTGCCAGCAGTGAATATGGGGGGGGAGGAAATGAGCAGTTCTTC.

V and J are TRBV7-2 and TRBJ1-6; 7 bases are shared with TRBD1. CDR1 is SGHTA, CDR2 FQGNSA, per germline. V lost 5 bases to trimming and J lost 8 bases; unmatched junction nucleotides: 12. The CDR3 runs to 16 residues. The CDR3 DNA reads TGTGCCAGCAGCAGAACATTCCGGGACAGCTATTCACCCCTCCACTTT. Its protein is CASSRTFRDSYSPLHF.

The chain is built from TRBV4-1 and TRBJ1-2; the D is unclear. V gave up 0 bases and J gave up 7 bases, with 15 bases separating them. CDR1 and CDR2 from the germline V gene are MGHRA and YSYEKL. The CDR3 totals 15 residues. CDR3 region: CASSQDSGEESGYTF. Written as DNA, the CDR3 is TGCGCCAGCAGCCAAGATTCCGGGGAAGAAAGTGGCTACACCTTC.

This clonotype occurred once. V is TRBV7-2 and J is TRBJ1-5; 7 bases map to TRBD1. The germline V gene has CDR1 SGHTA and CDR2 FQGNSA. The CDR3 is made up of 15 amino acids. J lost 3 bases, V lost 4 bases, and 6 bases had no gene match. The CDR3: CASSSQTGINQPQHF. CDR3 coding DNA: TGTGCCAGCAGCTCCCAGACAGGGATCAATCAGCCCCAGCATTTT.

In its sample, this clonotype was seen a few times. This chain links TRBV9 with TRBJ2-1; D remains unclear. The CDR3 extends over 15 amino acids. Germline V lookup: CDR1 SGDLS, CDR2 YYNGEE. Trimming took off 5 bases at V and 4 bases at J, with 16 bases between the two ends. The CDR3, as DNA: TGTGCCAGCAGTGCCTCTCGAGAAGGATACAATGAGCAGTTCTTC. Its protein is CASSASREGYNEQFF.

The chain recombines TRBV10-3 with TRBJ2-5; 10 nucleotides line up with TRBD2. Germline trimming cut 6 bases from V and 3 bases from J; bases unmatched to any gene: 7. Per germline, CDR1 ENHRY and CDR2 SYGVKD. This CDR3 region has 15 residues. The DNA of the CDR3 is TGTGCCATCAGGGAAGTAGCGGGGGGAGAAGAGACCCAGTACTTC. It is translated as CAIREVAGGEETQYF.

The chain recombines TRBV5-1 with TRBJ1-1; a weak D match, TRBD1 (5 bases). With 0 bases removed from V and 5 bases from J, the gap between germline ends came to 26 bases. Germline-derived CDR1 and CDR2 are SGHRS and YFSETQ. The CDR3 is 19 amino acids. The CDR3 reads CASSLAPPAAVGGLTEAFF. CDR3 nucleotides: TGCGCCAGCAGCTTGGCTCCCCCCGCCGCAGTCGGGGGTTTAACTGAAGCTTTCTTT.

This clonotype was seen more than once but under ten times. This sequence joins TRBV6-1 and TRBJ1-1, with D possibly TRBD1 on 5 matching bases. Deletions cut 3 bases from V and 4 bases from J, with 15 bases between. CDR1 MNHNS and CDR2 SASEGT come from the germline V gene. The CDR3 is 15 amino acids. The chain's CDR3 is CASSEWGISSTEAFF. The CDR3 DNA reads TGTGCCAGCAGTGAGTGGGGCATAAGTAGCACTGAAGCTTTCTTT.

The chain recombines TRBV7-2 with TRBJ2-7; D is ambiguous. The germline V gene encodes CDR1 SGHTA and CDR2 FQGNSA. The CDR3 contains 9 residues. The CDR3 reads CASSLSLWV. DNA for the CDR3: TGTGCCAGCAGCTTAAGCTTGTGGGTC.

V usage is TRBV20-1 and J usage is TRBJ1-2; no clear D. The CDR3 is 15 residues long. Germline assignment: CDR1 DFQATT and CDR2 SNEGSKA (reference sequence). The germline V and J ends were trimmed by 6 bases and 0 bases, with 17 bases remaining between them. Here the CDR3 reads CSARNQRITNYGYTF. In DNA, the CDR3 is TGCAGTGCCCGAAATCAGAGGATTACTAACTATGGCTACACCTTC.

This clonotype was counted a few times. The rearrangement links TRBV12-3 or TRBV12-4 to TRBJ2-1; 8 bases match TRBD1. V shed 4 bases, J shed 0 bases, and the junction held 5 bases outside the gene matches. This CDR3 comprises 16 residues. The CDR3 bases are TGTGCCAGCAGTTCGTGGGACAGGAGCTCCTACAATGAGCAGTTCTTC. Amino acid sequence: CASSSWDRSSYNEQFF.

V usage is TRBV14 and J usage is TRBJ1-1; unclear D gene. The CDR3 is made up of 18 amino acids. The V gene's germline CDR1 is SGHDN and CDR2 FVKESK. Deletions cut 0 bases from V and 0 bases from J, with 17 bases between. The CDR3 nucleotides read TGTGCCAGCAGCCAAGATCCGTATAATACCCCTCTGAACACTGAAGCTTTCTTT. This gives the protein CASSQDPYNTPLNTEAFF.

Only one count was recorded for this clonotype. The chain combines TRBV27 with TRBJ1-1; D remains unclear. Germline CDR1 reads MNHEY; CDR2 reads SMNVEV (reference sequence). The CDR3 spans 13 residues. Trimming removed 6 bases at V and 5 bases at J, with 13 bases between. DNA for the CDR3: TGTGCCAGCAGGCCGGGCTCCTGGACTGAAGCTTTCTTT. Translated: CASRPGSWTEAFF.

This clonotype came up a few times. This rearrangement joins TRBV5-1 to TRBJ1-1; tentatively, D is TRBD1 (6 bases). This CDR3 spans 15 amino acids. The V end was cut by 6 bases, the J end by 1 base, with 16 bases between. Germline lookup yields CDR1 SGHRS and CDR2 YFSETQ. CDR3 sequence: CASIRRQGTNTEAFF. CDR3 in DNA: TGCGCCAGCATTCGAAGGCAGGGGACGAACACTGAAGCTTTCTTT.